This TCR beta chain appears in the sequencing data of a study of blood T cells in healthy people across ages. Study-level points and caveats: Those diversity estimates obtained from one million T cells were thought to be underestimates. Per million T cells, TCR beta diversity dropped about linearly as age rose.

The second PCR ran about 6 to 12 cycles with a sample-barcoded 5' primer and J-beta primers. TCRdb re-derived calls from the 5' RACE reads in MiXCR, one entry per CDR3 protein. The data contain approximately 360,000 distinct CDR3 sequences, roughly half of them singletons. The CDR3 length is 13 residues. The V end lost 8 bases, the J end lost 9 bases, and 14 bases lay between the germline ends. The germline V gene encodes CDR1 MNHEY and CDR2 SVGEGT. Of note for this clonotype: Its antigen is currently unknown.

The sample was blood. The chain joins TRBV6-2 or TRBV6-3 to TRBJ1-6, with D uncertain. The receptor was derived from a man aged 55 to 70 in good health. Here the CDR3 reads CASSPGTSSPLHF. CDR3 DNA sequence: TGTGCCAGCTCCCCGGGAACCAGTTCACCCCTCCACTTT.